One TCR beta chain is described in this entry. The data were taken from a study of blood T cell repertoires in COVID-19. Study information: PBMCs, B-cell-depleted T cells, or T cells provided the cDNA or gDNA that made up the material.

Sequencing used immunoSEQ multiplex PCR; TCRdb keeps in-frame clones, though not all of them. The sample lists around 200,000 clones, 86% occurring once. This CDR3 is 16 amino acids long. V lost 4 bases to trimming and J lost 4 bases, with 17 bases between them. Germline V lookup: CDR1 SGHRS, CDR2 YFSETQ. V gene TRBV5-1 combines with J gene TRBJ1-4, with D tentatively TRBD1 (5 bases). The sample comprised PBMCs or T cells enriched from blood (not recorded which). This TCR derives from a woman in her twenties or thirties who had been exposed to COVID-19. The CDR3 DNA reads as TGCGCCAGCAGCCCGTACGTCGGGGGGAATAATGAAAAACTGTTTTTT. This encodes CASSPYVGGNNEKLFF.